Below, 3 T cell receptor beta chains from the same sample are listed, as sequenced in a study of cytomegalovirus exposure and HLA in healthy donors. The PCR was carried out with 60 Vbeta primers and 13 Jbeta primers. TCRdb's table, derived via immunoSEQ multiplex PCR, lists solely in-frame clones and lacks some. The sample comprises 110,000 to 150,000 clones, approximately 74% of which are singletons, and around 4.5% rests with the top ten. Sequencing was performed on PBMCs. Source of these receptors: a young man in good health and CMV-seropositive.

This clone came up a few times. CDR3 nucleotide sequence: TGCGCCAGCAGCTTGGGGGGGGTCTTATACGAGCAGTACTTC. Its protein is CASSLGGVLYEQYF. The J gene is TRBJ2-7, the V gene TRBV5-1, with D perhaps TRBD2 (6 bases). The CDR3 consists of 14 residues. Between the trimmed V and J ends, which lost 0 bases and 4 bases, there was a span of 11 bases. Germline loops: CDR1 SGHRS, CDR2 YFSETQ.

J is TRBJ2-7 and V is TRBV28; TRBD1 is a possible D gene (6 bases). The CDR3 has 13 residues. Germline CDR1 MDHEN, CDR2 SYDVKM. Trimming pared 6 bases from V and 6 bases from J, leaving 15 bases between. The CDR3 nucleotides read TGTGCCAGCAGCCAGGTCAGGGGAAGCGAGCAGTACTTC. This codes for CASSQVRGSEQYF. Looking up the rest from reference TRBV28 and TRBJ2-7 gives the full variable domain: DVKVTQSSRYLVKRTGEKVFLECVQDMDHENMFWYRQDPGLGLRLIYFSYDVKMKEKGDIPEGYSVSREKKERFSLILESASTNQTSMYLCASSQVRGSEQYFGPGTRLTVT.

The chain joins TRBV15 to TRBJ1-5, with D uncertain. The CDR3 spans 14 residues. Germline assignment: CDR1 LNHNV and CDR2 YYDKDF (reference sequence). The germline V and J ends were trimmed by 8 bases and 3 bases, with 14 bases remaining between them. The CDR3 sequence: CATHPERDNQPQHF. CDR3 nucleotides: TGTGCCACCCACCCGGAGAGGGACAATCAGCCCCAGCATTTT.